The sequence of this T cell receptor (beta chain) was determined in a study of regulatory T cells in long-lasting Graves disease. Study overall: Prior antithyroid drug treatment in newly diagnosed Graves' patients lasted under 3 months. Study-level findings and limits: Patients with persistent disease showed a bias toward TRBV28, TRBJ1-2 and TRBJ2-5. Persistent Graves' patients showed less TCR diversity than newly diagnosed ones. With some 2,500 shared public clonotypes, persistent patients exceeded new patients, who shared about a thousand.

The CDR3 consists of 15 residues. Germline CDR1 SGHAT, CDR2 FQNNGV. The V end lost 3 bases, the J end lost 3 bases, and 15 bases lay between the germline ends. Construction of TCR beta libraries relied on iRepertoire HTBI primers and on Arm-PCR targeting CDR3 regions. In TCRdb, the multiplex PCR reads were re-called with MiXCR into one record per CDR3 protein. The sample comprises roughly 220,000 distinct CDR3 sequences, approximately 20% of which are singletons, and 22% rests with the top ten. Time point: newly diagnosed GD, antithyroid drugs for less than 3 months. PBMCs provided the RNA from which the TCR library was made. In its sample, this clonotype was seen many times. The antigen is unknown.

This clonotype was sampled from a female donor with Graves disease. Sequenced material: peripheral blood mononuclear cells (PBMCs), taken at new diagnosis, from a patient treated with antithyroid drugs. J is TRBJ2-7 and V is TRBV11-2; weak D call: TRBD1 (6 bases). The CDR3 DNA sequence: TGTGCCAGCAGCTTGGGTTCCGGGACAAACTACGAGCAGTACTTC. Residues: CASSLGSGTNYEQYF. Using reference TRBV11-2 and TRBJ2-7 for the parts outside the CDR3, the full variable domain is EAGVAQSPRYKIIEKRQSVAFWCNPISGHATLYWYQQILGQGPKLLIQFQNNGVVDDSQLPKDRFSAERLKGVDSTLKIQPAKLEDSAVYLCASSLGSGTNYEQYFGPGTRLTVT.